The 2 T cell receptor beta chains given below trace back to one sample, sequenced in a study of cytomegalovirus exposure and HLA in healthy donors (TCRdb year 2017). Receptors were amplified or captured by the immunoSEQ multiplex PCR assay. For the multiplex PCR, a mixture combining 60 forward primers for TCR Vbeta segments and 13 reverse primers for TCR Jbeta segments was used. In TCRdb, the immuneACCESS table is reduced to in-frame sequences with V and J assigned. These tables do not hold every clone; where another copy was compared, an unresolved V gene accounts for under half, and the others remain unexplained. Present in this sample are 95,000 to 150,000 clones, over 60% of which were seen just once. Clones ranked in the top ten supply approximately 8% of the sample. Sequences were obtained from PBMCs. The source of these receptors is a woman aged 40 to 55 in good health and CMV-seropositive.

The CDR3 coding sequence is TGTGCCATCCGCAACGACAGAGGCTCTGGAAACACCATATATTTT. Protein sequence: CAIRNDRGSGNTIYF. The chain uses TRBV10-3 and TRBJ1-3, with D possibly TRBD1 on 5 matching bases. Germline values: CDR1 ENHRY, CDR2 SYGVKD. V shed 8 bases and J shed 0 bases, with 14 bases lying between them. The CDR3 length is 15 residues.

This clone has more than one count but fewer than ten. CDR3 in amino acids: CSVSRGISYNEQFF. CDR3 coding DNA: TGCAGCGTCTCTCGGGGGATCTCCTACAATGAGCAGTTCTTC. The rearrangement joins TRBV29-1 to TRBJ2-1; D perhaps matches TRBD2 (6 bases). This CDR3 has 14 amino acids. V was clipped by 6 bases and J by 0 bases, with 12 bases between them. Per the germline V gene, CDR1 is SQVTM and CDR2 is ANQGSEA.